The 9 T cell receptor beta chains below come from one sample, sequenced in a study of vaccination effects on CD4 cells after COVID-19. Clones were sequenced by immunoSEQ multiplex PCR, and TCRdb holds only the in-frame ones, with some missing. The table records nearly 30,000 clones, roughly 76% of them present only once. Under the ViraFEST assay, PBMC were stimulated with viral peptide pools so that antigen-specific CD4+ T cells expanded. Sequencing was performed afterwards. Following 10 days of culture, CD4+ T cells were isolated. It was two doses of either the BNT162b2 or mRNA-1273 vaccine that participants received. Their cognate antigens are unknown. Sample: CD4+ T cells from PBMCs cultured with SARS-CoV-2 spike peptides, taken after COVID-19 vaccination. These receptors all stem from a human donor who received a COVID-19 vaccine. Some clones in this sample may be carry-over from other donors' samples.

This chain connects TRBV3-1 (or the pseudogene TRBV3-2) to TRBJ1-5, with D perhaps matching TRBD1 (6 bases). CDR1 and CDR2 (germline): LGHDT, YNNKEL (reference sequence). Trimming took off 3 bases at V and 2 bases at J, with 11 bases between the two ends. This CDR3 spans 15 amino acids. CDR3 residues: CASSQGARGNQPQHF. CDR3 DNA sequence: TGTGCCAGCAGCCAGGGGGCACGGGGCAATCAGCCCCAGCATTTT.

The V call is TRBV20-1, the J call TRBJ1-5; 9 bases are a match to TRBD1. The V segment lost 3 bases and the J segment 4 bases; nucleotides outside the gene matches: 4. The CDR3 is 14 residues long. Germline CDR1 is DFQATT and CDR2 is SNEGSKA (reference sequence). The CDR3 DNA is TGCAGTGCTAGTAGGACAGGGGAAAATCAGCCCCAGCATTTT. It codes for CSASRTGENQPQHF.

The genes are TRBV18 and TRBJ1-5; D unresolved. Germline CDR1 reads KGHSH; CDR2 reads LQKENI. The V end lost 3 bases, the J end lost 0 bases, and 6 bases lay between the germline ends. This CDR3 contains 14 residues. CDR3 in DNA: TGTGCCAGCTCACCGGTCCATAGCAATCAGCCCCAGCATTTT. This encodes CASSPVHSNQPQHF.

The chain recombines TRBV18 with TRBJ2-4, with D perhaps being TRBD1 or TRBD2 (7 bases each). Trimming pared 3 bases from V and 3 bases from J, leaving 15 bases between. CDR3 length: 16 amino acids. CDR1 KGHSH and CDR2 LQKENI come from the germline V gene. CDR3 nucleotide sequence: TGTGCCAGCTCACCTACAGGGGAGGGAGGCAAAAACATTCAGTACTTC. It codes for CASSPTGEGGKNIQYF.

The V call is TRBV24-1, the J call TRBJ2-3, with D tentatively TRBD2 (6 bases). V was pared by 5 bases and J by 4 bases, with 15 bases between. Looked up from germline, CDR1 is KGHDR and CDR2 is SFDVKD. The CDR3 is 15 residues long. In nucleotides, the CDR3 is TGTGCCACCAGTGCCGTCTGGGGGAGGTCAGATACGCAGTATTTT. Translating it yields CATSAVWGRSDTQYF.

The rearrangement uses TRBV7-9 and TRBJ2-5; D might be TRBD2 (5 bases). V was pared by 6 bases and J by 2 bases, with 13 bases between. The CDR3 loop spans 14 amino acids. Looked up from germline, CDR1 is SEHNR and CDR2 is FQNEAQ (reference sequence). The CDR3 protein is CASRRGLNQETQYF. In nucleotides, the CDR3 is TGTGCCAGCAGACGGGGTCTCAATCAAGAGACCCAGTACTTC.

The J gene is TRBJ1-5, the V gene TRBV5-6; TRBD1 is a possible D gene (6 bases). Germline V gives CDR1 SGHDT, CDR2 YYEEEE. Trimming removed 5 bases from V and 3 bases from J, with 15 bases in between. CDR3 length: 15 amino acids. CDR3 sequence: CASSRQDYPNQPQHF. As DNA, the CDR3 is TGTGCCAGCAGTAGACAGGACTATCCCAATCAGCCCCAGCATTTT.

The chain carries TRBV9 and TRBJ2-7; no reliable D call. Germline values: CDR1 SGDLS, CDR2 YYNGEE. The V end lost 1 base, the J end lost 2 bases, and 13 bases lay between the germline ends. This CDR3 has 15 amino acids. For the CDR3, the DNA is TGTGCCAGCAGCGTACCCAGGACCGCTACCTACGAGCAGTACGTC. Translated, it gives CASSVPRTATYEQYV.

The V gene is TRBV30, the J gene TRBJ2-3; 7 bases are shared with TRBD2. CDR1 is GTSNPN and CDR2 is SVGIG in the germline V gene (reference sequence). The CDR3 is 16 residues long. Trimming removed 0 bases from V and 2 bases from J; junction bases left unmatched: 8. The CDR3 protein is CAWSVGSGSYTDTQYF. The CDR3 DNA follows: TGTGCCTGGAGTGTTGGTAGCGGGTCCTACACAGATACGCAGTATTTT.